The 3 T cell receptor beta chains below all came from one sample that was sequenced in a study of Ad26.COV2.S vaccination and SARS-CoV-2 variants. TCRdb's copy holds only in-frame clones and misses some; the assay was immunoSEQ multiplex PCR. The sample has about 420,000 clones; around nine tenths are singletons. Treatment in this sample: 19 received Ad26.COV2.S at low or high dose, single or two shots; 5 received placebo; per-sample allocation not given. Collection of samples fell on day 63 after the first vaccine or placebo injection. Specimen: peripheral blood, collected in a trial of Ad26.COV2.S vaccine versus placebo. Receptors originate from a person aged 18-65 years who received the Ad26.COV2.S COVID-19 vaccine or a placebo.

The rearrangement links TRBV7-9 to TRBJ2-2; no clear D. The CDR3 is 16 residues long. Germline CDR1 reads SEHNR; CDR2 reads FQNEAQ (reference sequence). V shed 2 bases and J shed 2 bases, with 12 bases lying between them. The CDR3 spells CASSLPPGANTGELFF. As DNA, the CDR3 is TGTGCCAGCAGCTTACCCCCAGGCGCTAACACCGGGGAGCTGTTTTTT.

The CDR3, as DNA: TGTGCCAGCAGTCCCCCCCCGCGCGGAAGATTGTACAATGAGCAGTTCTTC. Its protein product is CASSPPPRGRLYNEQFF. This chain uses TRBV27 with TRBJ2-1; no reliable D call. With 5 bases removed from V and 4 bases from J, the gap between germline ends came to 21 bases. CDR1 is MNHEY and CDR2 is SMNVEV in the germline V gene (reference sequence). The CDR3 runs to 17 residues.

This sequence joins TRBV7-6 and TRBJ2-5, with D tentatively TRBD2 (6 bases). Germline CDR1 is SGHVS and CDR2 is FNYEAQ. The CDR3 spans 13 residues. Trimming left V 3 bases short and J 5 bases short, with 10 bases between. The CDR3 sequence is CASSLEGQETQYF. The CDR3 DNA reads as TGTGCCAGCAGCTTGGAGGGGCAGGAGACCCAGTACTTC.